This TCR beta chain was observed in a study of response to subunit inactivated influenza vaccine. General study results and limits: That few new T cells are recruited by each seasonal influenza vaccination was the authors' suggestion.

Germline CDR1 is MNHEY and CDR2 is SVGAGI. This CDR3 contains 16 residues. V lost 2 bases, J lost 2 bases, and 15 bases lay in between. Note on this clonotype: Its antigen is unidentified.

TCRdb independently ran MiXCR on the RT-PCR reads; one entry per CDR3 protein. The data contain 500,000 to 550,000 distinct CDR3 sequences, approximately 7.1% of them singletons. Sequenced here: PBMCs from blood, sampled approximately 25 months after vaccination. The gene calls are TRBV6-5 and TRBJ2-5; no definite D call. This TCR derives from a man between 50 and 75 years old who received an inactivated influenza vaccine. In DNA form, the CDR3 reads TGTGCCAGCAGTTACGGAGACACCGGCTTTCAAGAGACCCAGTACTTC. Translation: CASSYGDTGFQETQYF.